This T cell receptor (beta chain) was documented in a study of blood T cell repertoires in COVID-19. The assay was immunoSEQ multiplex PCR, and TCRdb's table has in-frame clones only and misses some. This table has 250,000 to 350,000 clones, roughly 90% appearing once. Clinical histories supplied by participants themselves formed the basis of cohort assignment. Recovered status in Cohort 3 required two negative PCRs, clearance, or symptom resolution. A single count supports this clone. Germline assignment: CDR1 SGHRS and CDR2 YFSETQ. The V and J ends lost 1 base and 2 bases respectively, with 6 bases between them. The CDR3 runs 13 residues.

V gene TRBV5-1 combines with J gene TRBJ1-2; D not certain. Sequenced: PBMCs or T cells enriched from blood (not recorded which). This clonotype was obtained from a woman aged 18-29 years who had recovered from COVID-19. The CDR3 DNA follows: TGCGCCAGCAGCTTGACAGAAAACTATGGCTACACCTTC. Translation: CASSLTENYGYTF. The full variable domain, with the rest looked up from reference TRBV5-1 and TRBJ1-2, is KAGVTQTPRYLIKTRGQQVTLSCSPISGHRSVSWYQQTPGQGLQFLFEYFSETQRNKGNFPGRFSGRQFSNSRSEMNVSTLELGDSALYLCASSLTENYGYTFGSGTRLTVV.